This is a list of T cell receptor beta chains from one sample in a study of blood T cell repertoires in COVID-19. Sequenced by immunoSEQ multiplex PCR; TCRdb stores in-frame clones only, minus some. The sample includes about 200,000 clones, around nine tenths of them seen just once. Source material: peripheral blood. The receptors shown here come from a man in his forties or fifties with acute or convalescent COVID-19. Each CDR3 is given with its conserved first and last residue. A D gene is named only where the DNA matches it firmly. Where a row states a size, it is once, few, many or the class of an expanded clone; other rows omit it.

CDR3 protein: CASSIGWTPEKLFF
CDR3 DNA: TGTGCCAGTAGTATAGGCTGGACACCCGAAAAACTGTTTTTT
V gene: TRBV19
clone size: -
J gene: TRBJ1-4
D gene: -

CDR3 protein: CASSSTDTNSPLHF
CDR3 DNA: TGTGCCAGCAGCTCCACTGACACGAATTCACCCCTCCACTTT
V gene: TRBV11-2
clone size: -
J gene: TRBJ1-6
D gene: -

CDR3 protein: CASSSQASGNTGELFF
CDR3 DNA: TGTGCCAGCAGCTCGCAGGCTAGCGGGAACACCGGGGAGCTGTTTTTT
V gene: TRBV7-9
clone size: once
J gene: TRBJ2-2
D gene: TRBD2

CDR3 protein: CASSLAGANVLTF
CDR3 DNA: TGTGCCAGCAGCTTGGCAGGGGCCAACGTCCTGACTTTC
V gene: TRBV5-4
clone size: -
J gene: TRBJ2-6
D gene: -

CDR3 protein: CASSLRSGAQGEKLFF
CDR3 DNA: TGTGCCAGCAGCTTAAGGTCAGGGGCGCAGGGCGAAAAACTGTTTTTT
V gene: TRBV7-9
clone size: -
J gene: TRBJ1-4
D gene: -

CDR3 protein: CASSPPTGFLGETQYF
CDR3 DNA: TGTGCCAGCAGCCCACCGACAGGGTTTCTAGGAGAGACCCAGTACTTC
V gene: TRBV9
clone size: -
J gene: TRBJ2-5
D gene: TRBD1

CDR3 protein: CASSYGHLSSGNTIYF
CDR3 DNA: TGTGCCAGCAGTTACGGACACCTGAGCTCTGGAAACACCATATATTTT
V gene: TRBV6-6
clone size: -
J gene: TRBJ1-3
D gene: -

CDR3 protein: CASSVGGQGIEYEQYF
CDR3 DNA: TGTGCCAGCAGCGTAGGGGGACAGGGAATAGAGTACGAGCAGTACTTC
V gene: TRBV9
clone size: once
J gene: TRBJ2-7
D gene: TRBD1

CDR3 protein: CASSEGDSGRSYEQYF
CDR3 DNA: TGTGCCAGCAGTGAAGGAGATAGCGGGAGGTCGTACGAGCAGTACTTC
V gene: TRBV2
clone size: -
J gene: TRBJ2-7
D gene: TRBD2

CDR3 protein: CASIEGWRGGYEQFF
CDR3 DNA: TGTGCCAGCATCGAAGGGTGGCGGGGGGGCTATGAGCAGTTCTTC
V gene: TRBV2
clone size: -
J gene: TRBJ2-1
D gene: TRBD2

CDR3 protein: CASMSTGAMTEAFF
CDR3 DNA: TGTGCCAGCATGTCGACAGGGGCGATGACTGAAGCTTTCTTT
V gene: TRBV25-1
clone size: -
J gene: TRBJ1-1
D gene: TRBD1

CDR3 protein: CASSFGRGVTDTQYF
CDR3 DNA: TGTGCCAGCAGCTTCGGGCGGGGGGTAACAGATACGCAGTATTTT
V gene: TRBV11-3
clone size: -
J gene: TRBJ2-3
D gene: TRBD2

CDR3 protein: CASSQVGTGLHGYTF
CDR3 DNA: TGTGCCAGCAGCCAAGTAGGGACAGGGTTACATGGCTACACCTTC
V gene: TRBV3-1/TRBV3-2
clone size: -
J gene: TRBJ1-2
D gene: TRBD1

CDR3 protein: CASSLGPGGQPQHF
CDR3 DNA: TGTGCCAGCAGCTTAGGGCCAGGGGGTCAGCCCCAGCATTTT
V gene: TRBV7-9
clone size: -
J gene: TRBJ1-5
D gene: TRBD1

CDR3 protein: CASSLGGPSGRAQNEQFF
CDR3 DNA: TGTGCCAGCAGCTTGGGGGGCCCTAGCGGGAGGGCCCAAAATGAGCAGTTCTTC
V gene: TRBV5-4
clone size: -
J gene: TRBJ2-1
D gene: TRBD2

CDR3 protein: CASSQRGGGAGNEQFF
CDR3 DNA: TGTGCCAGCAGCCAACGTGGCGGGGGGGCCGGCAATGAGCAGTTCTTC
V gene: TRBV3-1/TRBV3-2
clone size: -
J gene: TRBJ2-1
D gene: TRBD2

CDR3 protein: CASRYGQGGRYEQYF
CDR3 DNA: TGTGCCAGCAGATACGGACAGGGGGGACGGTACGAGCAGTACTTC
V gene: TRBV2
clone size: -
J gene: TRBJ2-7
D gene: TRBD1

CDR3 protein: CASSFRVNTEAFF
CDR3 DNA: TGTGCCAGCAGCTTCAGGGTGAACACTGAAGCTTTCTTT
V gene: TRBV7-8
clone size: -
J gene: TRBJ1-1
D gene: -

CDR3 protein: CSVELAGGSYEQYF
CDR3 DNA: TGCAGCGTTGAACTAGCGGGGGGCTCCTACGAGCAGTACTTC
V gene: TRBV29-1
clone size: -
J gene: TRBJ2-7
D gene: TRBD2

CDR3 protein: CARSTSGGGTGELFF
CDR3 DNA: TGTGCCCGCAGCACTAGCGGGGGGGGCACCGGGGAGCTGTTTTTT
V gene: TRBV9
clone size: once
J gene: TRBJ2-2
D gene: TRBD2

CDR3 protein: CASSPPLAKSTDTQYF
CDR3 DNA: TGCGCCAGCAGCCCGCCACTAGCGAAAAGCACAGATACGCAGTATTTT
V gene: TRBV4-1
clone size: once
J gene: TRBJ2-3
D gene: TRBD2

CDR3 protein: CASSFGEVVGGELFF
CDR3 DNA: TGTGCCAGCAGTTTCGGGGAAGTCGTTGGCGGGGAGCTGTTTTTT
V gene: TRBV28
clone size: -
J gene: TRBJ2-2
D gene: -

CDR3 protein: CASTGTLLSYGDGYTF
CDR3 DNA: TGTGCCAGCACGGGGACACTACTCTCTTATGGGGATGGCTACACCTTC
V gene: TRBV2
clone size: -
J gene: TRBJ1-2
D gene: -

CDR3 protein: CASSLEAGGISPLHF
CDR3 DNA: TGTGCCAGCAGCTTAGAGGCAGGGGGAATATCACCCCTCCACTTT
V gene: TRBV7-9
clone size: -
J gene: TRBJ1-6
D gene: TRBD1

CDR3 protein: CASSSSGQGRTEAFF
CDR3 DNA: TGTGCCAGCAGTTCCTCTGGACAGGGACGGACTGAAGCTTTCTTT
V gene: TRBV28
clone size: -
J gene: TRBJ1-1
D gene: TRBD1

CDR3 protein: CASSLAQFNEQFF
CDR3 DNA: TGTGCCAGCAGCTTAGCACAGTTCAATGAGCAGTTCTTC
V gene: TRBV11-2
clone size: -
J gene: TRBJ2-1
D gene: -

CDR3 protein: CASSTGQGALHGYTF
CDR3 DNA: TGTGCCAGTAGTACAGGACAGGGGGCGCTTCATGGCTACACCTTC
V gene: TRBV19
clone size: -
J gene: TRBJ1-2
D gene: TRBD1